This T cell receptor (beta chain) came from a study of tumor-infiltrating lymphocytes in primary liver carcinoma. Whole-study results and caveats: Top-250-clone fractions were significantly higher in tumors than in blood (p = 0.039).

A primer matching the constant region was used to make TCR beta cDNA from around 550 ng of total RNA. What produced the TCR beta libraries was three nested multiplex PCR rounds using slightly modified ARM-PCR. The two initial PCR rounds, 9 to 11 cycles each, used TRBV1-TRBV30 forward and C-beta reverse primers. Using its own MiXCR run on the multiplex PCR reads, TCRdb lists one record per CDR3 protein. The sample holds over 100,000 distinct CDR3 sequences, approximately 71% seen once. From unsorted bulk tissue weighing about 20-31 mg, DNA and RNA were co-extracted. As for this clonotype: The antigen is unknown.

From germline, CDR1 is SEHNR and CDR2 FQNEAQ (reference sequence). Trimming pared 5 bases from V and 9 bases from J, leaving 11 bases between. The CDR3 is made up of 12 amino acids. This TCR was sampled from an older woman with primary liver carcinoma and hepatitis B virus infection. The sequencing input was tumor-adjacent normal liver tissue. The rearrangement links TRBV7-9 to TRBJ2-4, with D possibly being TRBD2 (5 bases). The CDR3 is CASSPQEAIQYF. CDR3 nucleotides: TGTGCCAGCAGCCCCCAGGAGGCCATTCAGTACTTC.